These 26 T cell receptor beta chains came from one sample sequenced in a study of T cell responses to AZD1222 COVID-19 vaccine. Clones were sequenced by immunoSEQ multiplex PCR, and TCRdb holds only the in-frame ones, with some missing. The repertoire has 200,000 or so clones, around 92% of them found once; the top ten carry 8% to 13%. The sample consisted of peripheral blood, taken on day 0 of AZD1222 vaccination. All receptors come from an adult in good health.

V gene TRBV18 combines with J gene TRBJ1-5; TRBD1 might be the D (6 bases). Between the trimmed V and J ends, which lost 5 bases and 7 bases, there was a span of 12 bases. There are 13 residues in the CDR3. The germline gives CDR1 KGHSH, CDR2 LQKENI. Here the CDR3 reads CASSASGDQPQHF. The CDR3 region has the DNA TGTGCCAGCTCAGCCTCAGGGGACCAGCCCCAGCATTTT.

The genes are TRBV10-1 and TRBJ2-2; no clear D. Trimming removed 2 bases at V and 1 base at J, with 11 bases between. In germline, CDR1 is WNHNN, CDR2 SYGVQD (reference sequence). This CDR3 has 16 amino acids. The CDR3 here is CASSEGGPLNTGELFF. The CDR3 coding sequence is TGCGCCAGCAGTGAGGGTGGACCGTTGAACACCGGGGAGCTGTTTTTT.

The chain recombines TRBV28 with TRBJ1-2; 11 positions match TRBD1. Germline V gene sequence: CDR1 MDHEN, CDR2 SYDVKM. V lost 4 bases, J lost 2 bases, and 3 bases stayed unmatched. There are 15 residues in the CDR3. CDR3 in DNA: TGTGCCAGCAGTTCTGGACAGGGGGCGAACTATGGCTACACCTTC. Residues: CASSSGQGANYGYTF.

This chain connects TRBV5-6 to TRBJ1-1; 10 bases line up with TRBD1. In germline, CDR1 is SGHDT, CDR2 YYEEEE. V was clipped by 7 bases and J by 11 bases; unmatched bases: 11. The CDR3 runs 13 residues. CDR3 protein: CASGMTGGALAFF. CDR3 sequence (DNA): TGTGCCAGCGGAATGACAGGGGGCGCTTTGGCTTTCTTT. The variable domain in full, completed from reference TRBV5-6 and TRBJ1-1, reads DAGVTQSPTHLIKTRGQQVTLRCSPKSGHDTVSWYQQALGQGPQFIFQYYEEEERQRGNFPDRFSGHQFPNYSSELNVNALLLGDSALYLCASGMTGGALAFFGQGTRLTVV.

The chain employs TRBV7-9 and TRBJ2-1; D gene unclear. CDR3 length equals 14 residues. Germline-derived CDR1 and CDR2 are SEHNR and FQNEAQ (reference sequence). Trimming removed 1 base at V and 2 bases at J, with 6 bases between. CDR3 coding DNA: TGTGCCAGCAGCTTAGGGCTAGCCTACAATGAGCAGTTCTTC. The encoded protein is CASSLGLAYNEQFF.

In its sample, this clone was seen once. The chain combines TRBV19 with TRBJ2-7; a weak D match, TRBD2 (5 bases). CDR1 and CDR2 from the germline V gene are LNHDA and SQIVND (reference sequence). The germline V and J ends were trimmed by 0 bases and 3 bases, with 12 bases remaining between them. The CDR3 is 15 amino acids. The CDR3 here is CASSIDLLGNYEQYF. The DNA of the CDR3 is TGTGCCAGTAGTATAGATCTACTAGGGAACTACGAGCAGTACTTC.

The J gene is TRBJ1-5, the V gene TRBV12-5; D is unclear. Per the germline V gene, CDR1 is LGHNT and CDR2 is FRNRAP. This CDR3 has 17 amino acids. Trimming pared 0 bases from V and 1 base from J, leaving 13 bases between. CDR3 nucleotide sequence: TGTGCTAGTGGTTTGGTACGGACCCACCCCAGCAATCAGCCCCAGCATTTT. This codes for CASGLVRTHPSNQPQHF.

The J gene is TRBJ1-5, the V gene TRBV19; D is unclear. Between the trimmed V and J ends, which lost 6 bases and 0 bases, there was a span of 9 bases. Germline assignment: CDR1 LNHDA and CDR2 SQIVND (reference sequence). This CDR3 has 14 amino acids. The CDR3 sequence is CASSPEGSNQPQHF. The CDR3 nucleotides read TGTGCCAGTAGCCCCGAGGGTAGCAATCAGCCCCAGCATTTT.

The chain recombines TRBV5-5 with TRBJ2-1; D is unclear. Germline values: CDR1 SGHKS, CDR2 YYEKEE (reference sequence). Trimming took off 0 bases at V and 1 base at J, with 11 bases between the two ends. This CDR3 region has 16 residues. The CDR3 nucleotides read TGTGCCAGCAGCTTGGGTGGCGGATCATCCTACAATGAGCAGTTCTTC. It codes for CASSLGGGSSYNEQFF.

V and J are TRBV19 and TRBJ1-1; no definite D call. The germline V gene has CDR1 LNHDA and CDR2 SQIVND (reference sequence). The length of the CDR3 is 13 residues. V lost 4 bases, J lost 0 bases, and 6 bases lay in between. The CDR3 loop is CASSNHLNTEAFF. CDR3 nucleotide sequence: TGTGCCAGTAGTAACCATCTGAACACTGAAGCTTTCTTT.

The chain employs TRBV19 and TRBJ2-3; D remains ambiguous. The ends were cut back, 3 bases at V and 0 bases at J, with 10 bases in the middle. The CDR3 consists of 15 residues. CDR1 LNHDA and CDR2 SQIVND come from the germline V gene (reference sequence). In nucleotides, the CDR3 is TGTGCCAGTAGTATTGGCGTTTCTAGCACAGATACGCAGTATTTT. This codes for CASSIGVSSTDTQYF.

The rearrangement joins TRBV15 to TRBJ1-1; 8 bases map to TRBD1. Germline CDR1 and CDR2: LNHNV and YYDKDF (reference sequence). The junction had 6 bases not matched to a gene; V was cut back by 2 bases and J by 7 bases. There are 14 residues in the CDR3. CDR3 nucleotides: TGTGCCACCAGCAGAAGCCGGACAGGGCGTGAAGCTTTCTTT. This sequence encodes CATSRSRTGREAFF.

The chain couples TRBV7-9 to TRBJ1-6, with D perhaps matching TRBD1 (5 bases). Per germline, CDR1 SEHNR and CDR2 FQNEAQ (reference sequence). The V gene lost 2 bases and the J gene lost 7 bases, with 15 bases spanning the gap. This CDR3 region has 16 residues. CDR3 amino acids: CASSLYYQGANSPLHF. The CDR3, as DNA: TGTGCCAGCAGCTTATATTATCAGGGTGCGAATTCACCCCTCCACTTT. Using reference TRBV7-9 and TRBJ1-6 for the parts outside the CDR3, the full variable domain is DTGVSQNPRHKITKRGQNVTFRCDPISEHNRLYWYRQTLGQGPEFLTYFQNEAQLEKSRLLSDRFSAERPKGSFSTLEIQRTEQGDSAMYLCASSLYYQGANSPLHFGNGTRLTVT.

The J gene is TRBJ1-5, the V gene TRBV7-2; 8 bases are shared with TRBD1. Germline V gene sequence: CDR1 SGHTA, CDR2 FQGNSA. With V trimmed by 1 base and J by 1 base, 3 bases remained unmatched. This CDR3 has 16 amino acids. The CDR3 region has the DNA TGTGCCAGCAGCTTAGGGACAGGGAGAAGCAATCAGCCCCAGCATTTT. Its protein product is CASSLGTGRSNQPQHF.

The gene calls are TRBV9 and TRBJ2-3, with 7 bases fitting TRBD1. The germline V gene has CDR1 SGDLS and CDR2 YYNGEE. The CDR3 has 17 residues. After removal of 2 bases from V and 2 bases from J, the junction contained 11 bases not matched to a gene. The CDR3 spells CASSVMPGQRNTDTQYF. In DNA, the CDR3 is TGTGCCAGCAGCGTTATGCCGGGACAGAGAAACACAGATACGCAGTATTTT.

The chain combines TRBV5-8 with TRBJ1-6; D remains unclear. Germline V CDR1 and CDR2: SGHTS, YDEGEE. CDR3 size: 15 residues. V dropped 1 base and J dropped 6 bases, with 11 bases sitting between them. CDR3 sequence: CASSLQQIFNSPLHF. As DNA, the CDR3 is TGTGCCAGCAGCTTGCAACAGATCTTTAATTCACCCCTCCACTTT.

The V and J genes are TRBV18 and TRBJ2-7, with a weak D call TRBD2 (5 bases). The V gene's germline CDR1 is KGHSH and CDR2 LQKENI. This CDR3 contains 15 residues. V was shortened by 3 bases and J by 0 bases, with 12 bases between the two germline ends. The CDR3 nucleotides read TGTGCCAGCTCACCCGTGGCAGACTACTCCTACGAGCAGTACTTC. Residues: CASSPVADYSYEQYF.

The chain combines TRBV6-5 with TRBJ2-7, with a tentative D call TRBD1 (6 bases). V was pared by 3 bases and J by 1 base, with 13 bases between. Germline CDR1 is MNHEY and CDR2 is SVGAGI. The CDR3 has 15 residues. The CDR3 nucleotides are TGTGCCAGCAGTTATACAGGGAAGGGTTCCTACGAGCAGTACTTC. Translated, it gives CASSYTGKGSYEQYF.

The J gene is TRBJ1-5, the V gene TRBV28; no reliable D call. Trimming removed 4 bases at V and 12 bases at J, with 13 bases between. The CDR3 consists of 12 residues. Germline-derived CDR1 and CDR2 are MDHEN and SYDVKM. DNA of the CDR3: TGTGCCAGCAGTTCAACCGATAGGCTCCAGCATTTT. This encodes CASSSTDRLQHF.

The chain couples TRBV9 to TRBJ2-2; TRBD2 might be the D (5 bases). This CDR3 spans 15 amino acids. Trimming stripped 0 bases from V and 8 bases from J, with 14 bases between. Germline assignment: CDR1 SGDLS and CDR2 YYNGEE. The CDR3 bases are TGTGCCAGCAGCGTAGCTAGCTGGGCACGGGGGGAGCTGTTTTTT. Residues: CASSVASWARGELFF.

This clone was detected once. The J gene is TRBJ2-7, the V gene TRBV5-4; D gene ambiguous. The CDR3 sequence is 15 residues long. Trimming removed 4 bases from V and 2 bases from J, with 16 bases in between. Germline CDR1 is SGHNT and CDR2 is YYREEE (reference sequence). The CDR3 is CASSPRVSAAYEQYF. The CDR3 DNA is TGTGCCAGCAGCCCCCGAGTCTCGGCAGCCTACGAGCAGTACTTC.

This clone was seen once. The V and J genes are TRBV2 and TRBJ2-5, with TRBD2 matching over 8 bases. Germline trimming cut 7 bases from V and 5 bases from J; bases unmatched to any gene: 6. This CDR3 region has 13 residues. The germline V gene has CDR1 SNHLY and CDR2 FYNNEI. The CDR3 sequence is CASTREAWETQYF. CDR3 DNA: TGTGCCAGCACGCGGGAGGCATGGGAGACCCAGTACTTC.

The rearrangement uses TRBV18 and TRBJ1-2, with TRBD1 identical over 7 bases. In germline, CDR1 is KGHSH, CDR2 LQKENI. V dropped 6 bases and J dropped 2; count of bases not matched to a gene: 15. The CDR3 consists of 17 residues. This chain's CDR3 is CASSPGTQGGPNYGYTF. CDR3 sequence (DNA): TGTGCCAGCTCGCCAGGGACGCAGGGGGGGCCAAACTATGGCTACACCTTC.

The chain recombines TRBV6-5 with TRBJ1-2, with 8 bases identical to TRBD1. The V gene's germline CDR1 is MNHEY and CDR2 SVGAGI. This CDR3 contains 13 residues. With V trimmed by 4 bases and J by 7 bases, 5 bases remained unmatched. In nucleotides, the CDR3 is TGTGCCAGCAGTTCTCAGGGGGCGCGTGGCTACACCTTC. As protein: CASSSQGARGYTF.

This clone occurred once. V is TRBV9 and J is TRBJ1-2; maybe TRBD1 (6 bases). V lost 3 bases to trimming and J lost 10 bases, with 10 bases between them. The CDR3 has 11 amino acids. Germline lookup yields CDR1 SGDLS and CDR2 YYNGEE. The CDR3, as DNA: TGTGCCAGCAGCGCGGACAGCTACTACACCTTC. Translation gives CASSADSYYTF. The variable domain in full, with the rest retrieved from reference TRBV9 and TRBJ1-2, is DSGVTQTPKHLITATGQRVTLRCSPRSGDLSVYWYQQSLDQGLQFLIQYYNGEERAKGNILERFSAQQFPDLHSELNLSSLELGDSALYFCASSADSYYTFGSGTRLTVV.

This clone was observed a handful of times. This chain uses TRBV4-1 with TRBJ1-1; D unresolved. Germline V gene data show CDR1 as MGHRA and CDR2 as YSYEKL. This CDR3 is 13 amino acids long. Trimming removed 0 bases from V and 7 bases from J, with 9 bases in between. CDR3 in amino acids: CASSQEGQYEAFF. As DNA, the CDR3 is TGCGCCAGCAGCCAAGAAGGCCAGTATGAAGCTTTCTTT.